The clone carrying this TCR beta chain occurred a few times. Its antigen is unidentified. TCRdb re-called the RT-PCR reads through MiXCR, storing one row per CDR3 protein. The table includes about 500,000 distinct CDR3 sequences, 15% to 20% detected once. CDR1 and CDR2 (germline): SNHLY, FYNNEI. Trimming removed 2 bases at V and 3 bases at J, with 22 bases between. CDR3 length: 18 amino acids. This record belongs to a study of response to subunit inactivated influenza vaccine. General study findings and limits: Authors suggested that a seasonal influenza vaccination recruits few new T cells each time.

V gene TRBV2 combines with J gene TRBJ2-5, with D maybe TRBD1 (6 bases). The sequencing here drew on CD4+ T cells sorted from PBMCs, taken around 25 months after vaccination. This receptor was obtained from a man between 45 and 75 years old who received an inactivated influenza vaccine. CDR3 region: CASSELGFTGREEETQYF. As DNA, the CDR3 is TGTGCCAGCAGTGAATTGGGGTTTACAGGGAGAGAAGAAGAGACCCAGTACTTC.